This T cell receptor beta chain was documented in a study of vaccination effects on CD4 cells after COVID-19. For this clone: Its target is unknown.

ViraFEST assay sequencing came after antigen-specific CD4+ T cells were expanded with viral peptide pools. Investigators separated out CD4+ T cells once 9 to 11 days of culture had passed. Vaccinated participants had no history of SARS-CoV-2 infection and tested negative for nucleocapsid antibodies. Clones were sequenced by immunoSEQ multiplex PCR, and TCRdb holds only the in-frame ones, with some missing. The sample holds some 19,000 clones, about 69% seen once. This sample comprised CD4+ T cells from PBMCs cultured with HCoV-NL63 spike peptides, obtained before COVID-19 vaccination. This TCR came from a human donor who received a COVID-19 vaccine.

The CDR3 nucleotides read TGTGCCATCAGTGGCGGGACTAGCGGGAGGGCCGGATCCTACAATGAGCAGTTCTTC. Translated: CAISGGTSGRAGSYNEQFF. The chain is built from TRBV10-3 and TRBJ2-1; 16 bases are shared with TRBD2. Germline V gives CDR1 ENHRY, CDR2 SYGVKD. The CDR3 has 19 residues. V gave up 4 bases and J gave up 1 base; unmatched junction bases: 7.